Shown below are 30 T cell receptor beta chains from a single sample sequenced in a study of shared clonotypes between healthy human individuals. Repertoires were generated with immunoSEQ multiplex PCR, while TCRdb's copy carries only in-frame clones and drops some. Of hundreds of thousands of clones in the sample, about 98% were seen once. Terminally differentiated effector memory CD45RA+ cells were left out of the naive CD8 fraction, which was CD45RO-negative and positively selected for CCR7. Sequencing was performed on naive CD8+ T cells sorted from blood. The source is a man younger than 45 in good health.

The chain links TRBV6-5 to TRBJ2-5; 7 bases map to TRBD1. This CDR3 comprises 14 residues. Looked up from germline, CDR1 is MNHEY and CDR2 is SVGAGI. Unmatched junction bases numbered 6, after V lost 7 bases and J lost 1 base. For the CDR3, the DNA is TGTGCCAGCAATTGGGACAGCTGCCAAGAGACCCAGTACTTC. Its protein product is CASNWDSCQETQYF.

Of note for this clone: Other nucleotide sequences in the sample specify the same CDR3. This chain joins TRBV27 and TRBJ1-1, with D maybe TRBD1 (5 bases). Per germline, CDR1 MNHEY and CDR2 SMNVEV (reference sequence). The CDR3 contains 14 residues. V gave up 1 base and J gave up 1 base, with 7 bases separating them. CDR3 coding DNA: TGTGCCAGCAGTTTATTAGGGGAGAACACTGAAGCTTTCTTT. Translating it yields CASSLLGENTEAFF.

This clone is a singleton in its sample. The chain is built from TRBV29-1 and TRBJ2-5, with D perhaps TRBD1 (5 bases). Germline lookup yields CDR1 SQVTM and CDR2 ANQGSEA. The CDR3 sequence is 13 residues long. Trimming removed 8 bases at V and 1 base at J, with 14 bases between. CDR3 region: CSTVQGTQETQYF. CDR3 DNA: TGCAGCACCGTCCAGGGAACCCAAGAGACCCAGTACTTC.

The rearrangement links TRBV28 to TRBJ2-7, with 7 bases matching TRBD2. The ends lost 6 bases at V and 3 bases at J; junction bases unmatched: 8. This CDR3 comprises 14 residues. The germline CDR1 and CDR2 sequences are MDHEN and SYDVKM. The CDR3 is CASRERLALYEQYF. Here the CDR3 DNA reads TGTGCCAGCAGGGAGAGACTAGCCCTCTACGAGCAGTACTTC.

The chain carries TRBV29-1 and TRBJ2-1; 10 nucleotides match TRBD2. There are 18 residues in the CDR3. Germline CDR1 SQVTM, CDR2 ANQGSEA. The V segment lost 3 bases and the J segment 0 bases; nucleotides outside the gene matches: 11. The chain's CDR3 is CSVEGLAGGISSYNEQFF. The CDR3, as DNA: TGCAGCGTTGAGGGGTTAGCGGGAGGTATAAGCTCCTACAATGAGCAGTTCTTC.

The gene calls are TRBV19 and TRBJ2-2; D is possibly TRBD1 (5 bases). The CDR3 covers 15 residues. Between the trimmed V and J ends, which lost 3 bases and 6 bases, there was a span of 14 bases. From germline, CDR1 is LNHDA and CDR2 SQIVND (reference sequence). Written as DNA, the CDR3 is TGTGCCAGTAGTATTCTTCAGGGTAGGGCCGGGGAGCTGTTTTTT. Its translation is CASSILQGRAGELFF.

V gene TRBV13 combines with J gene TRBJ1-5, with D perhaps matching TRBD1 (5 bases). The germline V gene has CDR1 PRHDT and CDR2 FYEKMQ (reference sequence). Trimming left V 3 bases short and J 7 bases short, with 10 bases between. This CDR3 is built from 13 residues. CDR3 DNA sequence: TGTGCCAGCAGCTTCAGGGTAGGGCAGCCCCAGCATTTT. This sequence encodes CASSFRVGQPQHF.

This clone was seen only once. The rearrangement links TRBV2 to TRBJ2-1; 7 nucleotides agree with TRBD1. The germline V gene has CDR1 SNHLY and CDR2 FYNNEI. Germline trimming cut 6 bases from V and 2 bases from J; bases unmatched to any gene: 10. The CDR3 is 16 residues long. The CDR3: CASRKTGVWPYNEQFF. The CDR3 DNA sequence: TGTGCCAGCAGAAAAACAGGGGTCTGGCCCTACAATGAGCAGTTCTTC.

This clone has only one observation. This sequence joins TRBV27 and TRBJ2-7, with D maybe TRBD2 (5 bases). In germline, CDR1 is MNHEY, CDR2 SMNVEV (reference sequence). The V end was cut by 5 bases, the J end by 3 bases, with 11 bases between. The CDR3 sequence is 13 residues long. In nucleotides, the CDR3 is TGTGCCAGCAGTCCAACACTAGGCTACGAGCAGTACTTC. Amino acid sequence: CASSPTLGYEQYF.

The CDR3 protein is CSVARTNTEAFF. The CDR3 DNA reads TGCAGCGTTGCCAGGACCAACACTGAAGCTTTCTTT. The chain recombines TRBV29-1 with TRBJ1-1; no firm D call. The CDR3 is 12 amino acids. Trimming left V 4 bases short and J 2 bases short, with 8 bases between. CDR1 SQVTM and CDR2 ANQGSEA come from the germline V gene.

Turning to this clone: The same CDR3 can be traced to other DNA sequences in this sample. The chain couples TRBV28 to TRBJ2-7, with unresolved D. V was clipped by 6 bases and J by 3 bases, with 9 bases between them. Germline CDR1 is MDHEN and CDR2 is SYDVKM. The CDR3 runs 12 residues. CDR3: CASSLTDYEQYF. Written as DNA, the CDR3 is TGTGCCAGCAGCCTCACAGACTACGAGCAGTACTTC.

The chain couples TRBV11-2 to TRBJ1-1; tentatively, D is TRBD1 (5 bases). The CDR3 length is 15 residues. Germline CDR1 and CDR2: SGHAT and FQNNGV. The germline V and J ends were trimmed by 5 bases and 4 bases, with 17 bases remaining between them. CDR3 bases: TGTGCCAGCAGCCCCCCCGGGGCCCTGATCACTGAAGCTTTCTTT. It encodes CASSPPGALITEAFF.

The chain uses TRBV7-9 and TRBJ1-5, with D perhaps TRBD1 (5 bases). The CDR3 is made up of 15 amino acids. The V end lost 4 bases, the J end lost 2 bases, and 12 bases lay between the germline ends. CDR1 is SEHNR and CDR2 is FQNEAQ in the germline V gene (reference sequence). In DNA, the CDR3 is TGTGCCAGCAGCTCCCGGGACTTCGGCAATCAGCCCCAGCATTTT. Its protein is CASSSRDFGNQPQHF.

The chain carries TRBV30 and TRBJ2-1; possible D gene TRBD2, 5 bases. Deletions cut 0 bases from V and 3 bases from J, with 6 bases between. This CDR3 is built from 13 residues. Germline CDR1 GTSNPN, CDR2 SVGIG (reference sequence). This chain's CDR3 is CAWSVDYYNEQFF. CDR3 in DNA: TGTGCCTGGAGTGTAGACTACTACAATGAGCAGTTCTTC.

V is TRBV10-2 and J is TRBJ2-3; no firm D call. With 7 bases removed from V and 2 bases from J, the gap between germline ends came to 16 bases. Germline V gene sequence: CDR1 WSHSY, CDR2 SAAADI. The CDR3 covers 15 residues. The DNA for the CDR3 is TGCGCCAGCACTTCGGTCACTCCGGACACAGATACGCAGTATTTT. This encodes CASTSVTPDTDTQYF.

V is TRBV29-1 and J is TRBJ2-2, with D possibly called TRBD1 or TRBD2 (6 bases each). V shed 4 bases and J shed 3 bases, with 15 bases lying between them. Germline values: CDR1 SQVTM, CDR2 ANQGSEA. CDR3 length: 15 residues. CDR3 bases: TGCAGCGTTGTGGGGGGCCCCACGGACACCGGGGAGCTGTTTTTT. Translating it yields CSVVGGPTDTGELFF.

This clone was counted once. This sequence joins TRBV5-1 and TRBJ1-2; D possibly corresponds to TRBD1 (5 bases). The germline CDR1 and CDR2 sequences are SGHRS and YFSETQ. Trimming took off 0 bases at V and 6 bases at J, with 9 bases between the two ends. CDR3 length equals 13 residues. The CDR3 region has the DNA TGCGCCAGCAGCTTGGCAGGGAGGAATGGCTACACCTTC. Translated: CASSLAGRNGYTF. The complete variable domain, with remaining parts taken from reference TRBV5-1 and TRBJ1-2, reads KAGVTQTPRYLIKTRGQQVTLSCSPISGHRSVSWYQQTPGQGLQFLFEYFSETQRNKGNFPGRFSGRQFSNSRSEMNVSTLELGDSALYLCASSLAGRNGYTFGSGTRLTVV.

As regards this clone: Other DNA sequences in this sample translate to the same CDR3. This chain uses TRBV20-1 with TRBJ2-5; D unclear. This CDR3 is 10 amino acids long. Trimming removed 6 bases from V and 5 bases from J, with 7 bases in between. Germline V gives CDR1 DFQATT, CDR2 SNEGSKA (reference sequence). The CDR3 loop reads CSASSETQYF. The CDR3 DNA follows: TGCAGTGCCAGCTCCGAGACCCAGTACTTC.

This clone was counted a single time. V gene TRBV11-2 combines with J gene TRBJ2-7, with D tentatively TRBD1 or TRBD2 (6 bases each). The germline V and J ends were trimmed by 2 bases and 5 bases, with 13 bases remaining between them. The CDR3 is made up of 14 amino acids. Germline values: CDR1 SGHAT, CDR2 FQNNGV. CDR3 sequence reads: CASSLPEGGNEQYF. The DNA of the CDR3 is TGTGCCAGCAGCTTACCTGAGGGGGGAAACGAGCAGTACTTC.

This sequence joins TRBV18 and TRBJ2-2, with 10 bases identical to TRBD2. CDR1 is KGHSH, CDR2 LQKENI, per germline. V trimming: 1 base; J trimming: 0 bases; junction bases outside the gene matches: 11. The CDR3 totals 20 residues. The CDR3 loop reads CASSPRLPSGSVANTGELFF. The CDR3 DNA sequence: TGTGCCAGCTCACCACGTCTTCCTAGCGGGAGTGTTGCGAACACCGGGGAGCTGTTTTTT.

The chain combines TRBV15 with TRBJ1-3; no clear D gene. Germline CDR1 is LNHNV and CDR2 is YYDKDF (reference sequence). The CDR3 sequence is 13 residues long. V shed 2 bases and J shed 1 base, with 3 bases lying between them. The CDR3 DNA follows: TGTGCCACCAGCAGACCGTCTGGAAACACCATATATTTT. Protein sequence: CATSRPSGNTIYF.

In nucleotides, the CDR3 is TGTGCCAGCCGGGGACTAGCGGGAGCGGCCTTGAAAACAGATACGCAGTATTTT. This codes for CASRGLAGAALKTDTQYF. The rearrangement joins TRBV25-1 to TRBJ2-3; TRBD2 matches 14 bases. Germline V lookup: CDR1 MGHDK, CDR2 SYGVNS. This CDR3 region has 18 residues. V lost 8 bases to trimming and J lost 3 bases; unmatched junction nucleotides: 13.

The chain combines TRBV27 with TRBJ2-1, with D perhaps matching TRBD1 or TRBD2 (5 bases each). The V and J ends lost 5 bases and 3 bases respectively, with 14 bases between them. The CDR3 has 15 residues. Germline V gene data show CDR1 as MNHEY and CDR2 as SMNVEV (reference sequence). The CDR3 nucleotides are TGTGCCAGCAGTCCCACACTAGGGGACTACAATGAGCAGTTCTTC. This translates into CASSPTLGDYNEQFF.

The chain joins TRBV19 to TRBJ2-2; TRBD2 is a possible D gene (5 bases). Germline CDR1 and CDR2: LNHDA and SQIVND (reference sequence). This CDR3 comprises 12 residues. Trimming removed 10 bases at V and 0 bases at J, with 6 bases between. CDR3 coding DNA: TGTGCCATGGAGGCGAACACCGGGGAGCTGTTTTTT. It yields the protein CAMEANTGELFF.

This chain connects TRBV5-8 to TRBJ2-7, with 9 bases matching TRBD2. Per the germline V gene, CDR1 is SGHTS and CDR2 is YDEGEE. Losses at the gene ends were 2 bases for V and 3 bases for J; bases not matched to a gene: 12. The length of the CDR3 is 17 residues. The CDR3 is CASSFLSGGRGNYEQYF. The CDR3 nucleotides read TGTGCCAGCAGCTTTCTATCGGGCGGGAGGGGGAACTACGAGCAGTACTTC. Variable domain in full (rest from reference TRBV5-8 and TRBJ2-7): EAGVTQSPTHLIKTRGQQATLRCSPISGHTSVYWYQQALGLGLQFLLWYDEGEERNRGNFPPRFSGRQFPNYSSELNVNALELEDSALYLCASSFLSGGRGNYEQYFGPGTRLTVT.

The V and J genes are TRBV9 and TRBJ1-5, with D unclear. With 0 bases removed from V and 3 bases from J, the gap between germline ends came to 4 bases. Looked up from germline, CDR1 is SGDLS and CDR2 is YYNGEE. The CDR3 is 13 residues long. The CDR3 here is CASSVGDNQPQHF. The CDR3 nucleotides are TGTGCCAGCAGCGTAGGAGACAATCAGCCCCAGCATTTT. Full variable domain (remainder filled in from reference TRBV9 and TRBJ1-5): DSGVTQTPKHLITATGQRVTLRCSPRSGDLSVYWYQQSLDQGLQFLIQYYNGEERAKGNILERFSAQQFPDLHSELNLSSLELGDSALYFCASSVGDNQPQHFGDGTRLSIL.

A single count supports this clone. The chain has TRBV7-6 and TRBJ2-3; 7 nucleotides match TRBD1. V trimming: 8 bases; J trimming: 0 bases; junction bases outside the gene matches: 5. CDR3 size: 14 residues. Germline loops: CDR1 SGHVS, CDR2 FNYEAQ. The CDR3 loop reads CASGPTGSTDTQYF. DNA of the CDR3: TGTGCCAGCGGGCCGACAGGGAGCACAGATACGCAGTATTTT.

This chain uses TRBV4-1 with TRBJ1-1; the match to TRBD1 covers 10 bases. V was clipped by 1 base and J by 7 bases; unmatched bases: 3. This CDR3 comprises 14 residues. Germline V gene data show CDR1 as MGHRA and CDR2 as YSYEKL. DNA for the CDR3: TGCGCCAGCAGCCAAGCGGACAGGGGGATTGAAGCTTTCTTT. Its protein is CASSQADRGIEAFF.

The V call is TRBV2, the J call TRBJ2-1; TRBD2 agrees at 9 bases. The CDR3 is 13 residues long. Unmatched junction bases numbered 1, after V lost 4 bases and J lost 6 bases. Germline CDR1 is SNHLY and CDR2 is FYNNEI. The chain's CDR3 is CASSVLAGNEQFF. Written as DNA, the CDR3 is TGTGCCAGCAGTGTACTAGCGGGCAATGAGCAGTTCTTC.

The J gene is TRBJ1-2, the V gene TRBV29-1, with TRBD1 matching 9 bases. Germline values: CDR1 SQVTM, CDR2 ANQGSEA. Trimming at V came to 8 bases and at J to 5 bases, leaving 9 bases not matched to a gene. CDR3 size: 13 residues. The CDR3 loop reads CSIWTGARYGYTF. CDR3 nucleotide sequence: TGCAGCATATGGACAGGGGCCAGATATGGCTACACCTTC. The entire variable domain, with the rest obtained from reference TRBV29-1 and TRBJ1-2, is as follows: SAVISQKPSRDICQRGTSLTIQCQVDSQVTMMFWYRQQPGQSLTLIATANQGSEATYESGFVIDKFPISRPNLTFSTLTVSNMSPEDSSIYLCSIWTGARYGYTFGSGTRLTVV.